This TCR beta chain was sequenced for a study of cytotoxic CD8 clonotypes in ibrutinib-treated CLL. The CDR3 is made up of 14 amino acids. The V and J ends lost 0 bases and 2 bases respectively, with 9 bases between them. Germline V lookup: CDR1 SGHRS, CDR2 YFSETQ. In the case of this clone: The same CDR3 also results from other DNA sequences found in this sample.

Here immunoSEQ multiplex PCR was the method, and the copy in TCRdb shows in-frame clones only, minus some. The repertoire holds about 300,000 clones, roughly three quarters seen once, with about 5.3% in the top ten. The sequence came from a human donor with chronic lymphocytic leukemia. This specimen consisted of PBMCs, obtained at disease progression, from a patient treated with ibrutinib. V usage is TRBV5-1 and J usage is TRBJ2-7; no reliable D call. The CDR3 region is CASSLAGSTYEQYF. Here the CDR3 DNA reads TGCGCCAGCAGCTTGGCCGGGTCTACCTACGAGCAGTACTTC.